Shown below are 28 T cell receptor beta chains from a single sample sequenced in a study of regulatory T cells in long-lasting Graves disease. Time point: newly diagnosed GD, antithyroid drugs for less than 3 months. With RNA extracted from PBMCs as input, the TCR library was made. Combining iRepertoire HTBI primers with Arm-PCR of CDR3 regions, the authors built TCR beta libraries. TCRdb passed the multiplex PCR reads through MiXCR, listing each CDR3 protein once. The top ten hold about 25% of the sample, which has about 420,000 distinct CDR3 sequences, about 16% seen once. The sample was also reused in another study, on T cells in Graves' hyperthyroidism and ophthalmopathy.

The material sequenced was peripheral blood mononuclear cells (PBMCs), taken at new diagnosis, from a patient treated with antithyroid drugs. The receptors originated from a woman in her late teens or twenties with Graves disease.

In its sample, this clonotype was seen a few times. The chain has TRBV9 and TRBJ2-1, with D maybe TRBD1 (6 bases). The CDR3 spans 16 residues. The V and J ends lost 2 bases and 0 bases respectively, with 12 bases between them. Germline V gene lookup returns CDR1 SGDLS and CDR2 YYNGEE. The CDR3 DNA reads as TGTGCCAGCAGCGTTTCGACAGGACTCTCCTACAATGAGCAGTTCTTC. Residues: CASSVSTGLSYNEQFF.

This clonotype was found many times. The CDR3 nucleotides read TGTGCCTGGAGTGTAGGGGTCGAGCAGTACTTC. It encodes CAWSVGVEQYF. The gene calls are TRBV30 and TRBJ2-7, with a tentative D call TRBD1 (5 bases). This CDR3 comprises 11 residues. V lost 0 bases and J 6 bases, leaving 6 bases between the germline ends. Germline V gene sequence: CDR1 GTSNPN, CDR2 SVGIG (reference sequence).

On this clonotype itself: A much larger clone differs by one base, so this may be a read error. The chain recombines TRBV28 with TRBJ1-1; D is undetermined. CDR3 length equals 15 residues. Germline assignment: CDR1 MDHEN and CDR2 SYDVKM. Written as DNA, the CDR3 is TGTGCCAGCAGAACGGGAGCCAAATTGAACACTGAAGCTTCCTTT. Its translation: CASRTGAKLNTEASF. The variable domain in full, completed from reference TRBV28 and TRBJ1-1, reads DVKVTQSSRYLVKRTGEKVFLECVQDMDHENMFWYRQDPGLGLRLIYFSYDVKMKEKGDIPEGYSVSREKKERFSLILESASTNQTSMYLCASRTGAKLNTEASFGQGTRLTVV.

A few counts support this clonotype. The CDR3 protein is CASTEARNTGELFF. In DNA form, the CDR3 reads TGCGCCAGCACGGAGGCTAGGAACACCGGGGAGCTGTTTTTT. V and J are TRBV5-1 and TRBJ2-2, with D perhaps TRBD2 (5 bases). Germline V gives CDR1 SGHRS, CDR2 YFSETQ. The CDR3 sequence is 14 residues long. V was trimmed by 6 bases and J by 1 base, leaving 10 bases between them.

This clonotype was counted between two and nine times. The rearrangement uses TRBV3-1 and TRBJ2-7; the D gene is possibly TRBD2 (5 bases). V was pared by 0 bases and J by 3 bases, with 12 bases between. CDR1 and CDR2 from the germline V gene are LGHDT and YNNKEL (reference sequence). This CDR3 comprises 15 residues. The CDR3 DNA reads as TGTGCCAGCAGCCAAGATTGGGAGAAGAACTACGAGCAGTACTTC. Translated, it gives CASSQDWEKNYEQYF.

This chain connects TRBV27 to TRBJ1-5; no firm D call. Germline V gene data show CDR1 as MNHEY and CDR2 as SMNVEV (reference sequence). The CDR3 is 12 residues long. V was shortened by 5 bases and J by 9 bases, with 11 bases between the two germline ends. As DNA, the CDR3 is TGTGCCAGCAGTCCCGAGGCGGGGCCCCAGCATTTT. Its translation is CASSPEAGPQHF.

This clonotype was detected a few times. V is TRBV2 and J is TRBJ1-1; D not certain. V gave up 6 bases and J gave up 4 bases, with 6 bases separating them. CDR1 is SNHLY and CDR2 is FYNNEI in the germline V gene. The CDR3 has 11 amino acids. CDR3 sequence (DNA): TGTGCCAGCAGGGCGACCACTGAAGCTTTCTTT. Translated, it gives CASRATTEAFF.

This clonotype turned up a few times. This rearrangement joins TRBV7-6 to TRBJ1-1; a weak D match, TRBD1 (5 bases). The CDR3 has 14 residues. From germline, CDR1 is SGHVS and CDR2 FNYEAQ. The V end was cut by 2 bases, the J end by 3 bases, with 10 bases between. CDR3 sequence: CASSLRGGDTEAFF. The CDR3 nucleotides are TGTGCCAGCAGCTTAAGGGGCGGTGACACTGAAGCTTTCTTT.

This chain uses TRBV7-9 with TRBJ1-1; 7 nucleotides agree with TRBD1. V gave up 3 bases and J gave up 8 bases; unmatched junction bases: 6. CDR1 is SEHNR, CDR2 FQNEAQ, per germline (reference sequence). The CDR3 runs 13 residues. CDR3: CASSFRADREAFF. CDR3 bases: TGTGCCAGCAGCTTCCGGGCGGACAGGGAAGCTTTCTTT.

The chain links TRBV7-8 to TRBJ1-5, with D unresolved. CDR3 length: 14 residues. Trimming shortened V by 3 bases and J by 2 bases, and 8 bases separated the two germline ends. Germline V lookup: CDR1 SGHVS, CDR2 FQNEAQ. CDR3 residues: CASSFSEGNQPQHF. In DNA, the CDR3 is TGTGCCAGCAGCTTTTCAGAGGGCAATCAGCCCCAGCATTTT.

The rearrangement uses TRBV20-1 and TRBJ2-3; D remains unclear. The germline CDR1 and CDR2 sequences are DFQATT and SNEGSKA (reference sequence). Trimming removed 8 bases at V and 6 bases at J, with 21 bases between. The CDR3 is made up of 14 amino acids. CDR3 bases: TGCAGTCCCCTAGTAAGCACTACCTTGGATACGCAGTATTTT. It codes for CSPLVSTTLDTQYF.

The rearrangement links TRBV10-3 to TRBJ1-2; possibly TRBD1 for D (5 bases). The CDR3 runs 15 residues. V was trimmed by 6 bases and J by 0 bases, leaving 14 bases between them. Germline V gene sequence: CDR1 ENHRY, CDR2 SYGVKD. The CDR3 here is CAIRARQTTNYGYTF. DNA for the CDR3: TGTGCCATCAGGGCTAGACAGACTACTAACTATGGCTACACCTTC.

This clonotype was detected ten times or more. The V gene is TRBV7-6, the J gene TRBJ2-7, with 10 bases lining up with TRBD2. CDR3 length: 15 residues. Germline V gives CDR1 SGHVS, CDR2 FNYEAQ. V was pared by 4 bases and J by 7 bases, with 10 bases of the junction left unmatched. CDR3 loop: CASSSTRGLAREQYF. The CDR3, as DNA: TGTGCCAGCAGCTCTACGAGGGGACTAGCGCGGGAGCAGTACTTC.

This clonotype was picked up a small number of times. The chain combines TRBV5-1 with TRBJ1-1, with D tentatively TRBD1 (5 bases). CDR1 and CDR2 from the germline V gene are SGHRS and YFSETQ. The CDR3 covers 15 residues. The V end lost 3 bases, the J end lost 0 bases, and 12 bases lay between the germline ends. The CDR3 nucleotides are TGCGCCAGCAGCTCCGACTGGGGCATGAACACTGAAGCTTTCTTT. Encoded protein: CASSSDWGMNTEAFF.

This clonotype appeared a few times. The V and J genes are TRBV20-1 and TRBJ1-2; 7 bases agree with TRBD1. CDR3 length equals 14 residues. The V segment lost 6 bases and the J segment 0 bases; nucleotides outside the gene matches: 7. Germline V gene sequence: CDR1 DFQATT, CDR2 SNEGSKA (reference sequence). This CDR3 is CSAGDSRSNYGYTF. In DNA form, the CDR3 reads TGCAGTGCGGGGGACAGTCGTTCTAACTATGGCTACACCTTC.

The chain links TRBV9 to TRBJ2-2, with D perhaps matching TRBD1 or TRBD2 (5 bases each). Trimming left V 3 bases short and J 0 bases short, with 12 bases between. The CDR3 extends over 16 amino acids. The germline V gene has CDR1 SGDLS and CDR2 YYNGEE. The CDR3 DNA sequence: TGTGCCAGCAGCGAGACAGCGGACACGAACACCGGGGAGCTGTTTTTT. Protein sequence: CASSETADTNTGELFF.

This clonotype was seen only once. The rearrangement joins TRBV20-1 to TRBJ2-3; 10 bases agree with TRBD2. From germline, CDR1 is DFQATT and CDR2 SNEGSKA (reference sequence). V trimming: 2 bases; J trimming: 5 bases; junction bases outside the gene matches: 1. This CDR3 contains 13 residues. The CDR3 nucleotides read TGCAGTGCTAGACTAGCGGGAGAAGATACGCAGTATTTT. Translating it yields CSARLAGEDTQYF.

This clonotype was seen at least ten times. This chain uses TRBV20-1 with TRBJ2-3; tentatively, D is TRBD1 (6 bases). Trimming pared 1 base from V and 3 bases from J, leaving 11 bases between. Germline loops: CDR1 DFQATT, CDR2 SNEGSKA (reference sequence). CDR3 length: 14 amino acids. CDR3: CSARVQGPTDTQYF. The CDR3 nucleotides read TGCAGTGCTAGAGTTCAGGGGCCGACAGATACGCAGTATTTT.

In this sample, this clonotype turned up many times. V and J are TRBV6-5 and TRBJ2-1, with D uncertain. V was trimmed by 0 bases and J by 7 bases, leaving 4 bases between them. Germline V gene lookup returns CDR1 MNHEY and CDR2 SVGAGI. The CDR3 consists of 12 residues. The CDR3 DNA sequence: TGTGCCAGCAGTTACTCACAAAATGAGCAGTTCTTC. Translation gives CASSYSQNEQFF.

As concerns this clonotype: Its ends do not fully match the called genes, so a read error is possible. V gene TRBV7-7 combines with J gene TRBJ2-3; 7 bases map to TRBD1. Germline CDR1 is SSHAT and CDR2 is FNYEAQ (reference sequence). The CDR3 is 14 residues long. The CDR3 sequence is CASSPTGEGDTQYF. The CDR3 nucleotides are TGTGCTAGCAGTCCCACAGGGGAAGGAGATACGCAGTATTTT.

This chain connects TRBV29-1 to TRBJ2-3; D may be TRBD1 (6 bases). CDR1 SQVTM and CDR2 ANQGSEA come from the germline V gene. V shed 4 bases and J shed 1 base, with 12 bases lying between them. The CDR3 has 14 residues. The CDR3 loop reads CSVAGERGTDTQYF. In nucleotides, the CDR3 is TGCAGCGTTGCAGGGGAGAGGGGCACAGATACGCAGTATTTT.

This clonotype was recorded at least ten times. The rearrangement joins TRBV27 to TRBJ1-1; unclear D gene. Trimming pared 3 bases from V and 8 bases from J, leaving 10 bases between. CDR1 and CDR2 from the germline V gene are MNHEY and SMNVEV (reference sequence). The CDR3 is made up of 12 amino acids. CDR3 protein: CASSFPAGEAFF. CDR3 DNA sequence: TGTGCCAGCAGTTTTCCAGCAGGAGAAGCTTTCTTT.

As for this clonotype: The junction departs from germline at one end; a sequencing error may be responsible. The chain employs TRBV3-1 and TRBJ2-5; tentatively, D is TRBD1 (5 bases). Germline CDR1 reads LGHDT; CDR2 reads YNNKEL (reference sequence). This CDR3 contains 18 residues. CDR3 DNA: TGTGCCGGCAGCCAACGTGGACACCTATCAATGCACCAAGAGACCCAGTACTTC. Amino acid sequence: CAGSQRGHLSMHQETQYF.

The chain uses TRBV6-1 and TRBJ2-7; 8 positions match TRBD1. Trimming removed 6 bases from V and 3 bases from J; junction bases left unmatched: 4. Germline CDR1 reads MNHNS; CDR2 reads SASEGT. The CDR3 loop spans 13 amino acids. In DNA, the CDR3 is TGTGCCAGCAGGTACAGGGGGGTCTACGAGCAGTACTTC. Translated, it gives CASRYRGVYEQYF.

The rearrangement links TRBV12-3 or TRBV12-4 to TRBJ1-6; 11 nucleotides agree with TRBD1. This CDR3 contains 15 residues. The V and J ends lost 5 bases and 8 bases, in that order; junction bases with no gene match: 5. The CDR3 here is CASSTWTGGDSPLHF. The CDR3 DNA reads TGTGCCAGCAGTACCTGGACAGGGGGCGATTCACCCCTCCACTTT.

About this clonotype itself: A much bigger clone sits one base away, suggesting this may be a read error. The chain carries TRBV11-2 and TRBJ2-3; TRBD2 agrees at 11 bases. There are 17 residues in the CDR3. Germline lookup yields CDR1 SGHAT and CDR2 FQNNGV. Trimming took 4 bases from V and 2 from J; bases not matched to a gene: 8. In DNA, the CDR3 is TGTGCCAGCAGCTCCTCGGGACTAGCGGAAAACACAGATACGCAGTATTTT. Amino acid sequence: CASSSSGLAENTDTQYF.

This clonotype was observed at least ten times. V and J are TRBV2 and TRBJ2-7; D might be TRBD1 or TRBD2, each matching 6 bases. Between the trimmed V and J ends, which lost 4 bases and 1 base, there was a span of 11 bases. CDR1 SNHLY and CDR2 FYNNEI come from the germline V gene. The CDR3 is 14 residues long. The CDR3 DNA follows: TGTGCCAGCAGTGCAGGGGCGGGATCCTACGAGCAGTACTTC. It is translated as CASSAGAGSYEQYF. Full variable domain (rest looked up from reference TRBV2 and TRBJ2-7): EPEVTQTPSHQVTQMGQEVILRCVPISNHLYFYWYRQILGQKVEFLVSFYNNEISEKSEIFDDQFSVERPDGSNFTLKIRSTKLEDSAMYFCASSAGAGSYEQYFGPGTRLTVT.

This clonotype was recorded many times. The V gene is TRBV29-1, the J gene TRBJ2-7; D assignment may be TRBD1 or TRBD2 (6 bases each). This CDR3 contains 14 residues. V dropped 6 bases and J dropped 0 bases, with 15 bases sitting between them. CDR1 SQVTM and CDR2 ANQGSEA come from the germline V gene. The CDR3 loop reads CSVIGGGISYEQYF. Here the CDR3 DNA reads TGCAGCGTCATCGGAGGGGGGATCTCCTACGAGCAGTACTTC.